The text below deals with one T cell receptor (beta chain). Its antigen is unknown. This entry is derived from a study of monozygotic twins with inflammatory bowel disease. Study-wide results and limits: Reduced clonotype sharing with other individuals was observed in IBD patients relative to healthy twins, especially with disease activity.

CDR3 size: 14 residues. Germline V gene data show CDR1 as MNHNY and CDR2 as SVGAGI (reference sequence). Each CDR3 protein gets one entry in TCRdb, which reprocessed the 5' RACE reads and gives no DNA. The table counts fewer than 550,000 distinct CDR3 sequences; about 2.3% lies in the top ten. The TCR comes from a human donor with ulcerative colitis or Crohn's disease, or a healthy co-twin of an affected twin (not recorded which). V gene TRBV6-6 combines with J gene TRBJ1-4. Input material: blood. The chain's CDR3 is CASRDASGDEKLFF.